The 16 T cell receptor beta chains given below trace back to one sample, sequenced in a study of response to subunit inactivated influenza vaccine. Using its own MiXCR run on the RT-PCR reads, TCRdb lists one record per CDR3 protein. Here the sample spans around 530,000 distinct CDR3 sequences, approximately 15% being singletons. The sample consisted of CD4+ T cells sorted from PBMCs, taken about 23 months after vaccination. These receptors were collected from a man aged 50-75 years who received an inactivated influenza vaccine.

This clonotype was seen ten or more times. The chain carries TRBV28 and TRBJ2-4, with D perhaps matching TRBD1 or TRBD2 (7 bases each). Germline CDR1 reads MDHEN; CDR2 reads SYDVKM. V was pared by 3 bases and J by 9 bases, with 15 bases between. The CDR3 runs 14 residues. CDR3: CASSFWGRGGIQYF. In DNA form, the CDR3 reads TGTGCCAGCAGTTTTTGGGGCAGGGGGGGCATTCAGTACTTC.

The genes are TRBV20-1 and TRBJ2-3, with 7 positions matching TRBD2. This CDR3 contains 13 residues. Germline V gives CDR1 DFQATT, CDR2 SNEGSKA (reference sequence). The CDR3 sequence is CSPVSGVTDTQYF. The CDR3 DNA is TGCAGCCCGGTGAGCGGGGTAACAGATACGCAGTATTTT.

This clonotype was found a few times. The chain carries TRBV5-6 and TRBJ1-4; D is unresolved. This CDR3 has 14 residues. Germline V gene sequence: CDR1 SGHDT, CDR2 YYEEEE. Trimming shortened V by 0 bases and J by 10 bases, and 13 bases separated the two germline ends. CDR3 bases: TGTGCCAGCAGCTTGGGTCCGGGCCTCGGAAAACTGTTTTTT. This codes for CASSLGPGLGKLFF. The whole variable domain, remainder taken from reference TRBV5-6 and TRBJ1-4, is DAGVTQSPTHLIKTRGQQVTLRCSPKSGHDTVSWYQQALGQGPQFIFQYYEEEERQRGNFPDRFSGHQFPNYSSELNVNALLLGDSALYLCASSLGPGLGKLFFGSGTQLSVL.

This clonotype was detected many times. V gene TRBV25-1 combines with J gene TRBJ2-5, with 7 bases aligning to TRBD1. The CDR3 contains 12 residues. J lost 5 bases, V lost 3 bases, and 0 bases had no gene match. Germline V CDR1 and CDR2: MGHDK, SYGVNS. This chain's CDR3 is CASSDRGETQYF. CDR3 DNA: TGTGCCAGCAGTGACAGGGGGGAGACCCAGTACTTC.

Remarks on this clonotype: This could be a read error, since a much larger clone is one nucleotide away. The genes are TRBV10-3 and TRBJ2-7; D not resolved. CDR3 length: 12 amino acids. Looked up from germline, CDR1 is ENHRY and CDR2 is SYGVKD. The CDR3 DNA follows: TGTGCCGTCAGTTTGACGGGCTCCGAGCAGTACTTC. Translated: CAVSLTGSEQYF.

This clonotype showed up just a few times. The chain is built from TRBV10-2 and TRBJ2-1, with 10 bases that match TRBD2. The germline CDR1 and CDR2 sequences are WSHSY and SAAADI. The CDR3 covers 15 residues. J gave up 7 bases and V 7 bases, and 10 bases lay outside the gene matches. The CDR3 is CASTPRAGGPNEQFF. DNA for the CDR3: TGCGCCAGCACTCCTAGAGCGGGAGGGCCGAATGAGCAGTTCTTC.

This chain uses TRBV3-1 with TRBJ2-1, with 13 positions matching TRBD2. This CDR3 contains 17 residues. The V gene's germline CDR1 is LGHDT and CDR2 YNNKEL (reference sequence). Unmatched junction bases numbered 12, after V lost 4 bases and J lost 9 bases. The CDR3, as DNA: TGTGCCAGCAGCCCAGAGGGTGCCCGGACTAGCGGGAGTGAGCAGTTCTTC. Its translation: CASSPEGARTSGSEQFF.

The J gene is TRBJ1-1, the V gene TRBV12-3 or TRBV12-4; no clear D. Trimming removed 7 bases at V and 4 bases at J, with 19 bases between. The CDR3 contains 15 residues. In DNA, the CDR3 is TGTGCCAGCAAGGGTAGTAGGAGTCGCCCCACTGAAGCTTTCTTT. Translated, it gives CASKGSRSRPTEAFF.

At least ten counts were recorded for this clonotype. The chain recombines TRBV24-1 with TRBJ2-1; 12 bases are a match to TRBD2. The ends lost 4 bases at V and 7 bases at J; junction bases unmatched: 13. The CDR3 spans 18 residues. Germline CDR1 KGHDR, CDR2 SFDVKD. This CDR3 is CATSDHRRLAGVSNEQFF. The CDR3 bases are TGTGCCACCAGTGACCATCGTAGACTAGCGGGAGTTTCAAATGAGCAGTTCTTC.

This clonotype was observed a handful of times. This sequence joins TRBV5-5 and TRBJ2-1; tentative D call: TRBD2 (5 bases). Germline CDR1 is SGHKS and CDR2 is YYEKEE (reference sequence). V lost 4 bases, J lost 0 bases, and 11 bases lay in between. CDR3 length equals 15 residues. CDR3 nucleotide sequence: TGTGCCAGCAGCATGGACGGAGGCTCCTACAATGAGCAGTTCTTC. It encodes CASSMDGGSYNEQFF.

This clonotype was found a few times. The chain recombines TRBV2 with TRBJ1-1; D is uncertain. Between the trimmed V and J ends, which lost 7 bases and 7 bases, there was a span of 13 bases. Germline assignment: CDR1 SNHLY and CDR2 FYNNEI. This CDR3 region has 12 residues. The CDR3 spells CASIRMTFEAFF. In nucleotides, the CDR3 is TGTGCCAGCATACGCATGACCTTTGAAGCTTTCTTT.

This clonotype was recorded at least ten times. The chain employs TRBV3-1 and TRBJ1-2; D unclear. V was clipped by 5 bases and J by 2 bases, with 15 bases between them. This CDR3 region has 15 residues. Germline assignment: CDR1 LGHDT and CDR2 YNNKEL (reference sequence). The CDR3 reads CASSVDPTSNYGYTF. The CDR3 DNA reads TGTGCCAGCAGCGTAGATCCGACATCGAACTATGGCTACACCTTC.

This clonotype was seen only a few times. CDR3: CASSLEAGMRTEAFF. In nucleotides, the CDR3 is TGTGCCAGCAGCTTGGAGGCAGGGATGAGGACTGAAGCTTTCTTT. The genes are TRBV5-4 and TRBJ1-1; maybe TRBD1 (5 bases). This CDR3 is built from 15 residues. Per the germline V gene, CDR1 is SGHNT and CDR2 is YYREEE (reference sequence). Trimming cost V 0 bases and J 5 bases, with 14 bases left between them.

This clonotype came up a few times. The V and J genes are TRBV6-2 or TRBV6-3 and TRBJ2-5; possibly TRBD1 for D (6 bases). The germline CDR1 and CDR2 sequences are MNHEY and SVGEGT. V dropped 2 bases and J dropped 2 bases, with 18 bases sitting between them. This CDR3 has 17 residues. This CDR3 is CASSYDSGQYSQETQYF. CDR3 in DNA: TGTGCCAGCAGTTACGACTCCGGACAGTACTCGCAAGAGACCCAGTACTTC.

The chain uses TRBV28 and TRBJ1-5; 9 bases map to TRBD1. Germline CDR1 reads MDHEN; CDR2 reads SYDVKM. The length of the CDR3 is 15 residues. With V trimmed by 5 bases and J by 6 bases, 8 bases remained unmatched. The CDR3 loop is CASSVYRGRIQPQHF. Written as DNA, the CDR3 is TGTGCCAGCAGTGTCTACAGGGGGCGCATTCAGCCCCAGCATTTT.

There are a few counts of this clonotype. The chain carries TRBV4-2 and TRBJ2-3, with 11 positions matching TRBD2. The CDR3 contains 14 residues. Germline CDR1 LGHNA, CDR2 YNFKEQ. V dropped 2 bases and J dropped 8; count of bases not matched to a gene: 3. CDR3 sequence (DNA): TGTGCCAGCAGCCAACCACTAGCGGGAGTTACGCAGTATTTT. It encodes CASSQPLAGVTQYF.